These 28 T cell receptor beta chains share one sample of origin, sequenced in a study of cytomegalovirus exposure and HLA in healthy donors. Amplification used 60 Vbeta primers and 13 Jbeta primers. Using immunoSEQ multiplex PCR, the repertoire was profiled, and TCRdb retains in-frame clones only, with some absent. The sample lists 100,000 to 150,000 clones, around 85% occurring once. The sample consisted of PBMCs. All receptors derive from a boy aged 5-17 years in good health and CMV-seronegative.

V gene TRBV14 combines with J gene TRBJ2-3; D remains ambiguous. Germline CDR1 and CDR2: SGHDN and FVKESK. The CDR3 extends over 15 amino acids. The V end was cut by 4 bases, the J end by 2 bases, with 13 bases between. CDR3 DNA: TGTGCCAGCAGCCCATCATTAGCAGACACAGATACGCAGTATTTT. Translation gives CASSPSLADTDTQYF. The full variable domain, completed using reference TRBV14 and TRBJ2-3, is EAGVTQFPSHSVIEKGQTVTLRCDPISGHDNLYWYRRVMGKEIKFLLHFVKESKQDESGMPNNRFLAERTGGTYSTLKVQPAELEDSGVYFCASSPSLADTDTQYFGPGTRLTVL.

CDR3 nucleotide sequence: TGTGCCAGCAGTATGGACAGGGGAGACACCATATATTTT. Translating it yields CASSMDRGDTIYF. The V call is TRBV28, the J call TRBJ1-3; 9 nucleotides agree with TRBD1. V gave up 5 bases and J gave up 8 bases; unmatched junction bases: 4. CDR1 is MDHEN, CDR2 SYDVKM, per germline. There are 13 residues in the CDR3.

The table lists this clone with a count of one. The chain employs TRBV9 and TRBJ2-3, with D hard to call. CDR1 SGDLS and CDR2 YYNGEE come from the germline V gene. Trimming removed 0 bases at V and 1 base at J, with 9 bases between. The CDR3 has 15 amino acids. DNA of the CDR3: TGTGCCAGCAGCGTAGCCGGGTTGGGCACAGATACGCAGTATTTT. It is translated as CASSVAGLGTDTQYF.

V gene TRBV18 combines with J gene TRBJ2-2; D gene ambiguous. The CDR3 runs to 18 residues. The V end was cut by 2 bases, the J end by 0 bases, with 16 bases between. The germline V gene has CDR1 KGHSH and CDR2 LQKENI. CDR3 coding DNA: TGTGCCAGCTCACCAGGTTGGTTTGGAGATACGAACACCGGGGAGCTGTTTTTT. It is translated as CASSPGWFGDTNTGELFF.

This chain joins TRBV30 and TRBJ1-2; D remains ambiguous. CDR1 is GTSNPN, CDR2 SVGIG, per germline (reference sequence). The CDR3 has 12 residues. Trimming removed 1 base from V and 5 bases from J, with 8 bases in between. The CDR3 coding sequence is TGTGCCTGGAGTGGGTCAGTTTATGGCTACACCTTC. Protein: CAWSGSVYGYTF. Complete variable domain (other parts from reference TRBV30 and TRBJ1-2): SQTIHQWPATLVQPVGSPLSLECTVEGTSNPNLYWYRQAAGRGLQLLFYSVGIGQISSEVPQNLSASRPQDRQFILSSKKLLLSDSGFYLCAWSGSVYGYTFGSGTRLTVV.

V is TRBV5-4 and J is TRBJ2-5; 7 positions agree with TRBD1. The germline V gene encodes CDR1 SGHNT and CDR2 YYREEE (reference sequence). The CDR3 is 14 residues long. The J segment lost 4 bases and the V segment lost 3 bases, leaving 6 bases of the junction unmatched. Here the CDR3 reads CASSSGQVGETQYF. The CDR3 DNA reads TGTGCCAGCAGCTCAGGACAGGTCGGAGAGACCCAGTACTTC.

In nucleotides, the CDR3 is TGTGCCTGGAGTTCGGGGGGGTCGAAACTAAGCAATCAGCCCCAGCATTTT. This codes for CAWSSGGSKLSNQPQHF. The J gene is TRBJ1-5, the V gene TRBV30, with D perhaps TRBD1 (5 bases). V lost 2 bases and J 1 base, leaving 18 bases between the germline ends. Germline V CDR1 and CDR2: GTSNPN, SVGIG (reference sequence). This CDR3 is 17 amino acids long.

The chain joins TRBV9 to TRBJ2-1, with 10 bases fitting TRBD2. There are 17 residues in the CDR3. Germline V lookup: CDR1 SGDLS, CDR2 YYNGEE. Germline trimming cut 4 bases from V and 1 base from J; bases unmatched to any gene: 8. This CDR3 reads CASSPSAGGLSYNEQFF. In DNA, the CDR3 is TGTGCCAGCAGCCCCTCAGCGGGGGGGCTTTCCTACAATGAGCAGTTCTTC. The whole variable domain, remainder taken from reference TRBV9 and TRBJ2-1, is DSGVTQTPKHLITATGQRVTLRCSPRSGDLSVYWYQQSLDQGLQFLIQYYNGEERAKGNILERFSAQQFPDLHSELNLSSLELGDSALYFCASSPSAGGLSYNEQFFGPGTRLTVL.

The V gene is TRBV11-2, the J gene TRBJ2-1, with 7 bases that match TRBD1. The V gene's germline CDR1 is SGHAT and CDR2 FQNNGV. Trimming at V came to 1 base and at J to 9 bases, leaving 6 bases not matched to a gene. CDR3 length: 14 residues. CDR3 amino acids: CASSLGVQGPEQFF. The CDR3 DNA sequence: TGTGCCAGCAGCTTAGGGGTACAGGGGCCTGAGCAGTTCTTC.

The J gene is TRBJ2-7, the V gene TRBV5-4; maybe TRBD2 (6 bases). V shed 0 bases and J shed 2 bases, with 15 bases lying between them. Per the germline V gene, CDR1 is SGHNT and CDR2 is YYREEE (reference sequence). This CDR3 has 16 residues. The CDR3 here is CASSLASGTSAYEQYF. The CDR3 nucleotides read TGTGCCAGCAGCTTGGCCTCCGGGACTTCAGCCTACGAGCAGTACTTC.

The chain employs TRBV5-1 and TRBJ2-1; 14 positions match TRBD2. CDR3 length: 17 amino acids. Germline-derived CDR1 and CDR2 are SGHRS and YFSETQ. V gave up 4 bases and J gave up 3 bases; unmatched junction bases: 6. The CDR3 DNA sequence: TGCGCCAGCAGCCCGGGACTAGCGGGAGCCATCTACAATGAGCAGTTCTTC. Translation gives CASSPGLAGAIYNEQFF.

V and J are TRBV2 and TRBJ2-2; D remains ambiguous. V gave up 3 bases and J gave up 1 base, with 9 bases separating them. CDR1 and CDR2 (germline): SNHLY, FYNNEI. CDR3 length: 15 amino acids. CDR3 nucleotide sequence: TGTGCCAGCAGTGAGATGGGCCAGAACACCGGGGAGCTGTTTTTT. Translating gives CASSEMGQNTGELFF.

The chain has TRBV5-1 and TRBJ2-5; tentatively, D is TRBD1 or TRBD2 (5 bases each). This CDR3 region has 14 residues. V shed 4 bases and J shed 3 bases, with 13 bases lying between them. CDR1 is SGHRS and CDR2 is YFSETQ in the germline V gene. CDR3 sequence (DNA): TGCGCCAGCAGCATGGGACGGGTGGAAGAGACCCAGTACTTC. Protein: CASSMGRVEETQYF.

The chain employs TRBV5-4 and TRBJ1-1; weak D call: TRBD1 (5 bases). V was pared by 3 bases and J by 8 bases, with 11 bases between. The CDR3 loop spans 12 amino acids. Germline V gene lookup returns CDR1 SGHNT and CDR2 YYREEE (reference sequence). The CDR3 nucleotides are TGTGCCAGCAGCTACCCCCAGGGAGAAGCTTTCTTT. Protein: CASSYPQGEAFF.

This rearrangement joins TRBV4-1 to TRBJ1-6; no definite D call. The CDR3 totals 16 residues. The germline V and J ends were trimmed by 0 bases and 7 bases, with 13 bases remaining between them. Per germline, CDR1 MGHRA and CDR2 YSYEKL. The CDR3 loop is CASSQDEGFMNSPLHF. In nucleotides, the CDR3 is TGCGCCAGCAGCCAAGACGAGGGTTTTATGAATTCACCCCTCCACTTT.

The J gene is TRBJ1-1, the V gene TRBV9; D unresolved. V lost 0 bases, J lost 0 bases, and 6 bases lay in between. Germline CDR1 and CDR2: SGDLS and YYNGEE. The CDR3 is 14 residues long. Here the CDR3 DNA reads TGTGCCAGCAGCGTAGCTCCGGTGAACACTGAAGCTTTCTTT. Its translation: CASSVAPVNTEAFF. The variable domain in full, completed from reference TRBV9 and TRBJ1-1, reads DSGVTQTPKHLITATGQRVTLRCSPRSGDLSVYWYQQSLDQGLQFLIQYYNGEERAKGNILERFSAQQFPDLHSELNLSSLELGDSALYFCASSVAPVNTEAFFGQGTRLTVV.

The table lists this clone with a count of one. This chain joins TRBV7-9 and TRBJ2-5; a weak D match, TRBD1 (6 bases). The germline gives CDR1 SEHNR, CDR2 FQNEAQ (reference sequence). The CDR3 is 15 amino acids. Between the trimmed V and J ends, which lost 7 bases and 1 base, there was a span of 16 bases. The CDR3 bases are TGTGCCAGCACCCCGTGGGGGACACTCCAAGAGACCCAGTACTTC. The encoded protein is CASTPWGTLQETQYF.

This clone showed up just once. V and J are TRBV7-6 and TRBJ1-2; weak D call: TRBD1 (6 bases). V lost 5 bases and J lost 7, with 20 bases in between. CDR3 length equals 15 residues. Germline assignment: CDR1 SGHVS and CDR2 FNYEAQ. CDR3 nucleotides: TGTGCCAGCAGCCCTTTGGACAGAGAACCCCTTGGCTACACCTTC. The encoded protein is CASSPLDREPLGYTF.

The chain employs TRBV29-1 and TRBJ1-3; the D is unclear. The CDR3 extends over 14 amino acids. Trimming pared 5 bases from V and 0 bases from J, leaving 11 bases between. CDR1 is SQVTM and CDR2 is ANQGSEA in the germline V gene. The CDR3 DNA reads TGCAGCGTTCCCCACGAGGGCTCTGGAAACACCATATATTTT. This sequence encodes CSVPHEGSGNTIYF.

V usage is TRBV7-8 and J usage is TRBJ1-5, with 7 nucleotides matching TRBD1. This CDR3 contains 18 residues. CDR1 is SGHVS and CDR2 is FQNEAQ in the germline V gene. V shed 4 bases, J shed 4 bases, and the junction held 16 bases outside the gene matches. DNA for the CDR3: TGTGCCAGCAGCTCCCGAAAATTAGGGACAGCCCGAAATCAGCCCCAGCATTTT. Its protein product is CASSSRKLGTARNQPQHF.

V is TRBV7-2 and J is TRBJ2-3; 7 bases match TRBD2. V lost 3 bases, J lost 3 bases, and 12 bases stayed unmatched. This CDR3 contains 17 residues. Germline assignment: CDR1 SGHTA and CDR2 FQGNSA. The CDR3: CASSFRPQRGVTDTQYF. For the CDR3, the DNA is TGTGCCAGCAGCTTCAGGCCTCAGCGGGGCGTAACAGATACGCAGTATTTT.

The chain uses TRBV12-5 and TRBJ2-7; D ambiguous. Trimming stripped 6 bases from V and 10 bases from J, with 4 bases between. Germline V CDR1 and CDR2: LGHNT, FRNRAP. This CDR3 contains 8 residues. CDR3 DNA sequence: TGTGCTAGTGGCACACAGTACTTC. Translated, it gives CASGTQYF.

This clone is a singleton in its sample. The chain recombines TRBV2 with TRBJ1-1; no firm D call. Germline lookup yields CDR1 SNHLY and CDR2 FYNNEI. The V gene lost 3 bases and the J gene lost 9 bases, with 8 bases spanning the gap. The CDR3 extends over 11 amino acids. The CDR3 DNA reads TGTGCCAGCAGTGACGGGGTGCAAGCTTTCTTT. Translated: CASSDGVQAFF.

V and J are TRBV7-2 and TRBJ2-5; possibly TRBD2 for D (6 bases). The CDR3 length is 13 residues. Germline V gives CDR1 SGHTA, CDR2 FQGNSA. Trimming cost V 6 bases and J 2 bases, with 10 bases left between them. The CDR3 bases are TGTGCCAGCAGATTCGGGGGTCAAGAGACCCAGTACTTC. This gives the protein CASRFGGQETQYF.

This chain links TRBV7-9 with TRBJ2-5; no definite D call. The germline gives CDR1 SEHNR, CDR2 FQNEAQ (reference sequence). CDR3 length: 13 residues. Between the trimmed V and J ends, which lost 2 bases and 1 base, there was a span of 5 bases. The DNA for the CDR3 is TGTGCCAGCAGCTTACCTCCCCAAGAGACCCAGTACTTC. Encoded protein: CASSLPPQETQYF.

V gene TRBV5-1 combines with J gene TRBJ2-1; 12 bases fit TRBD1. CDR1 is SGHRS, CDR2 YFSETQ, per germline. The V and J ends lost 4 bases and 7 bases, in that order; junction bases with no gene match: 9. The CDR3 has 16 residues. The CDR3 nucleotides read TGCGCCAGCAGCCCGCGGGACAGGGGGCGTAGGAATGAGCAGTTCTTC. This gives the protein CASSPRDRGRRNEQFF.

This chain uses TRBV14 with TRBJ2-7; D uncertain. V lost 1 base and J lost 7, with 5 bases in between. The CDR3 covers 11 residues. Germline V gene lookup returns CDR1 SGHDN and CDR2 FVKESK. The CDR3 sequence: CASSQVSEQYF. In DNA form, the CDR3 reads TGTGCCAGCAGCCAAGTCTCGGAGCAGTACTTC.

The CDR3 DNA sequence: TGTGCCAGTAGTGCATTAGGACAGGGGGCAGAGACCCAGTACTTC. It encodes CASSALGQGAETQYF. The chain has TRBV19 and TRBJ2-5; 11 bases match TRBD1. The CDR3 spans 15 residues. J lost 4 bases, V lost 5 bases, and 6 bases had no gene match. Germline-derived CDR1 and CDR2 are LNHDA and SQIVND (reference sequence).